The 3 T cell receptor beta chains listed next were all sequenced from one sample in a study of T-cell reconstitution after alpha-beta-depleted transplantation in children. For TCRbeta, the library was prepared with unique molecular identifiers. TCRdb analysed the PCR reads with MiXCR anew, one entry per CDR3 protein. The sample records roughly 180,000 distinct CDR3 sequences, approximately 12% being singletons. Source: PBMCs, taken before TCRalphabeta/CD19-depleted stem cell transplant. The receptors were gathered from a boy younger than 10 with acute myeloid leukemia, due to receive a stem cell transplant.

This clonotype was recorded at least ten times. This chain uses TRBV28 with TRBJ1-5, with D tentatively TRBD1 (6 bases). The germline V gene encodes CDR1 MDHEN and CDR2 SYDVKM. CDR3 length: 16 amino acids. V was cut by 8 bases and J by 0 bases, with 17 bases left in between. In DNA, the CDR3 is TGTGCCAGCCTCGGGGGCAGTAGGTATAGCAATCAGCCCCAGCATTTT. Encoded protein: CASLGGSRYSNQPQHF.

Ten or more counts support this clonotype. Written as DNA, the CDR3 is TGTGCCAGCAGCTTCGGGAAGGAGGGAGGCACTGAAGCTTTCTTT. It translates to CASSFGKEGGTEAFF. J is TRBJ1-1 and V is TRBV7-9; D unresolved. The V gene's germline CDR1 is SEHNR and CDR2 FQNEAQ (reference sequence). V was cut by 3 bases and J by 4 bases, with 15 bases left in between. CDR3 size: 15 residues.

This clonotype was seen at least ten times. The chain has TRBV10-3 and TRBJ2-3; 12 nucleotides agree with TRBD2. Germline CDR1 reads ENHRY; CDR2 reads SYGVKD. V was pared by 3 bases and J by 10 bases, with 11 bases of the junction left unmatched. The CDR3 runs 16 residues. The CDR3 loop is CAISEPPSGGGSAQYF. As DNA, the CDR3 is TGTGCCATCAGTGAACCGCCTAGCGGGGGGGGAAGTGCGCAGTATTTT.